Below, 25 T cell receptor beta chains from the same sample are listed, as sequenced in a study of T cell changes during pregnancy in multiple sclerosis. Sequencing was performed with immunoSEQ multiplex PCR; in TCRdb, only in-frame clones are kept and a portion is missing. The table records about 38,000 clones, around 90% of them present only once. Specimen: CD4+ T cells from peripheral blood mononuclear cells, collected in the second trimester of pregnancy. Receptor source: a female donor with multiple sclerosis, enrolled in a pregnancy study.

The V gene is TRBV9, the J gene TRBJ2-2; tentatively, D is TRBD2 (6 bases). Trimming shortened V by 2 bases and J by 7 bases, and 9 bases separated the two germline ends. Germline-derived CDR1 and CDR2 are SGDLS and YYNGEE. The CDR3 length is 13 residues. CDR3 sequence: CASSVGLVGELFF. In nucleotides, the CDR3 is TGTGCCAGCAGCGTGGGACTTGTCGGGGAGCTGTTTTTT.

The rearrangement links TRBV6-6 to TRBJ1-2, with D possibly being TRBD1 (5 bases). CDR3 size: 12 residues. Between the trimmed V and J ends, which lost 6 bases and 4 bases, there was a span of 9 bases. CDR1 is MNHNY, CDR2 SVGAGI, per germline (reference sequence). The CDR3 loop reads CASRTGSYGYTF. CDR3 bases: TGTGCCAGCAGAACAGGTAGCTATGGCTACACCTTC.

This clone was recorded once. The J gene is TRBJ2-6, the V gene TRBV7-2, with 8 bases that match TRBD2. V shed 5 bases and J 2 bases; nucleotides not matched to a gene: 8. Germline V gene sequence: CDR1 SGHTA, CDR2 FQGNSA. This CDR3 has 17 amino acids. CDR3 amino acids: CASSGRSGNPGANVLTF. The CDR3 DNA sequence: TGTGCCAGCAGCGGCCGTAGCGGGAACCCTGGGGCCAACGTCCTGACTTTC.

The V call is TRBV7-3, the J call TRBJ1-1; possibly TRBD1 for D (5 bases). Per the germline V gene, CDR1 is SGHTA and CDR2 is FQGTGA. V lost 3 bases to trimming and J lost 3 bases, with 14 bases between them. The CDR3 has 15 residues. The CDR3 nucleotides are TGTGCCAGCAGCTTGGACAATCGGGGGTACACTGAAGCTTTCTTT. Amino acid sequence: CASSLDNRGYTEAFF.

The chain links TRBV27 to TRBJ2-5; TRBD1 agrees at 7 bases. This CDR3 has 16 amino acids. The germline CDR1 and CDR2 sequences are MNHEY and SMNVEV (reference sequence). Trimming took 6 bases from V and 1 from J; bases not matched to a gene: 11. CDR3 sequence: CASRTTRQGFQETQYF. The CDR3 bases are TGTGCCAGCAGAACGACCAGACAGGGCTTCCAAGAGACCCAGTACTTC.

This rearrangement joins TRBV10-2 to TRBJ2-5; 10 nucleotides line up with TRBD2. The length of the CDR3 is 17 residues. The ends lost 7 bases at V and 2 bases at J; junction bases unmatched: 13. Per the germline V gene, CDR1 is WSHSY and CDR2 is SAAADI. This CDR3 reads CASKGIVGLAAQETQYF. The CDR3, as DNA: TGCGCCAGCAAAGGCATAGTCGGACTAGCGGCACAAGAGACCCAGTACTTC.

This chain joins TRBV11-2 and TRBJ2-1, with 7 bases matching TRBD2. Trimming took 1 base from V and 0 from J; bases not matched to a gene: 3. The CDR3 covers 16 residues. Germline CDR1 is SGHAT and CDR2 is FQNNGV. The CDR3 coding sequence is TGTGCCAGCAGCTTAGGGGGGGAGGGCTCCTACAATGAGCAGTTCTTC. This codes for CASSLGGEGSYNEQFF.

This chain connects TRBV7-6 to TRBJ1-3; no reliable D call. Germline CDR1 SGHVS, CDR2 FNYEAQ. V shed 0 bases and J shed 0 bases, with 15 bases lying between them. The CDR3 contains 18 residues. This chain's CDR3 is CASSLALAVFTSGNTIYF. CDR3 DNA sequence: TGTGCCAGCAGCTTAGCGTTAGCAGTCTTCACCTCTGGAAACACCATATATTTT.

The chain couples TRBV11-3 to TRBJ1-2; a possible D gene is TRBD1 (5 bases). With 5 bases removed from V and 13 bases from J, the gap between germline ends came to 14 bases. This CDR3 contains 11 residues. Germline CDR1 reads SGHNT; CDR2 reads YENEEA. The chain's CDR3 is CASSGGTWATF. The DNA of the CDR3 is TGTGCCAGCAGCGGCGGGACGTGGGCCACCTTC.

This sequence joins TRBV5-1 and TRBJ2-7; 12 positions agree with TRBD2. Unmatched junction bases numbered 16, after V lost 2 bases and J lost 7 bases. Germline V CDR1 and CDR2: SGHRS, YFSETQ. The CDR3 contains 18 residues. The CDR3 sequence: CASSFLSGRRGLAGEQYF. The CDR3 DNA is TGCGCCAGCAGCTTTTTGTCTGGAAGGAGGGGACTAGCGGGTGAGCAGTACTTC.

The V gene is TRBV9, the J gene TRBJ2-2; 14 bases fit TRBD2. There are 16 residues in the CDR3. After removal of 3 bases from V and 8 bases from J, the junction contained 6 bases not matched to a gene. Germline V gene sequence: CDR1 SGDLS, CDR2 YYNGEE. CDR3 in amino acids: CASSEGGLAGVGELFF. CDR3 coding DNA: TGTGCCAGCAGCGAGGGGGGACTAGCGGGAGTTGGGGAGCTGTTTTTT. Combining the CDR3 with reference TRBV9 and TRBJ2-2 gives the whole variable domain DSGVTQTPKHLITATGQRVTLRCSPRSGDLSVYWYQQSLDQGLQFLIQYYNGEERAKGNILERFSAQQFPDLHSELNLSSLELGDSALYFCASSEGGLAGVGELFFGEGSRLTVL.

The V call is TRBV28, the J call TRBJ1-2; 8 bases are shared with TRBD1. V lost 3 bases and J lost 8; bases outside the gene matches: 5. This CDR3 contains 13 residues. CDR1 MDHEN and CDR2 SYDVKM come from the germline V gene. CDR3 sequence: CASSLDRVGGYTF. In nucleotides, the CDR3 is TGTGCCAGCAGTTTGGACAGGGTTGGCGGCTACACCTTC.

The chain combines TRBV2 with TRBJ1-5; no clear D. Germline V CDR1 and CDR2: SNHLY, FYNNEI. The CDR3 runs 16 residues. V gave up 0 bases and J gave up 5 bases, with 14 bases separating them. The CDR3 here is CASSEAGPGRDQPQHF. Written as DNA, the CDR3 is TGTGCCAGCAGTGAAGCTGGCCCGGGTCGGGATCAGCCCCAGCATTTT.

The chain couples TRBV27 to TRBJ2-3, with a weak D call TRBD2 (6 bases). Trimming took off 5 bases at V and 3 bases at J, with 12 bases between the two ends. CDR1 and CDR2 from the germline V gene are MNHEY and SMNVEV (reference sequence). This CDR3 is built from 14 residues. CDR3 in amino acids: CASSDWGRTDTQYF. In DNA form, the CDR3 reads TGTGCCAGCAGTGATTGGGGGAGGACAGATACGCAGTATTTT.

The V call is TRBV5-1, the J call TRBJ2-1; D unresolved. V lost 2 bases to trimming and J lost 5 bases, with 11 bases between them. The CDR3 runs 14 residues. From germline, CDR1 is SGHRS and CDR2 YFSETQ. The CDR3 reads CASSLIGGNNEQFF. DNA of the CDR3: TGCGCCAGCAGCTTAATCGGCGGTAACAATGAGCAGTTCTTC.

The genes are TRBV5-6 and TRBJ2-3, with TRBD2 identical over 8 bases. From germline, CDR1 is SGHDT and CDR2 YYEEEE. Trimming removed 8 bases from V and 4 bases from J; junction bases left unmatched: 21. This CDR3 comprises 18 residues. The CDR3 coding sequence is TGTGCCAGTAAACCTAGGACAGTAAGCGGGAGCAAGCCAGATACGCAGTATTTT. This sequence encodes CASKPRTVSGSKPDTQYF.

The gene calls are TRBV9 and TRBJ2-5, with D hard to call. There are 15 residues in the CDR3. Trimming removed 0 bases at V and 2 bases at J, with 11 bases between. CDR1 is SGDLS, CDR2 YYNGEE, per germline. The CDR3 reads CASSVAAGIQETQYF. In DNA, the CDR3 is TGTGCCAGCAGCGTAGCGGCAGGTATACAAGAGACCCAGTACTTC.

J is TRBJ2-7 and V is TRBV10-3; D might be TRBD1 (6 bases). Germline CDR1 and CDR2: ENHRY and SYGVKD. The CDR3 runs to 12 residues. Trimming stripped 8 bases from V and 3 bases from J, with 11 bases between. The CDR3 sequence: CAISKDSYEQYF. The DNA for the CDR3 is TGTGCCATCTCCAAGGACAGCTACGAGCAGTACTTC.

For this clone: One end of the junction does not line up with germline, which may come from a read error. This rearrangement joins TRBV7-7 to TRBJ2-5; TRBD2 aligns across 11 bases. The germline gives CDR1 SSHAT, CDR2 FNYEAQ (reference sequence). This CDR3 comprises 15 residues. CDR3: CASSLAGGYRETQYF. DNA for the CDR3: TGTGCTAGCAGCTTAGCGGGGGGGTATCGAGAGACCCAGTACTTC.

The rearrangement uses TRBV14 and TRBJ1-1; D not certain. Germline V gene data show CDR1 as SGHDN and CDR2 as FVKESK. CDR3 length equals 12 residues. V was cut by 3 bases and J by 1 base, with 3 bases left in between. Here the CDR3 reads CASSHGNTEAFF. The CDR3 coding sequence is TGTGCCAGCAGCCACGGGAACACTGAAGCTTTCTTT.

This clone was observed once. The V call is TRBV4-2, the J call TRBJ2-5; 9 nucleotides align to TRBD2. CDR1 and CDR2 (germline): LGHNA, YNFKEQ. Trimming removed 5 bases from V and 3 bases from J; junction bases left unmatched: 7. This CDR3 is built from 15 residues. CDR3 in amino acids: CASSDMAGGEETQYF. CDR3 coding DNA: TGTGCCAGCAGCGATATGGCGGGGGGGGAAGAGACCCAGTACTTC.

The CDR3 sequence: CASSYDRGGTEAFF. The CDR3 DNA is TGTGCCAGCAGTTACGACAGGGGGGGCACTGAAGCTTTCTTT. The genes are TRBV6-5 and TRBJ1-1; 9 nucleotides line up with TRBD1. V shed 2 bases, J shed 4 bases, and the junction held 2 bases outside the gene matches. CDR1 MNHEY and CDR2 SVGAGI come from the germline V gene. There are 14 residues in the CDR3.

The V call is TRBV29-1, the J call TRBJ2-3; 13 positions agree with TRBD2. The V gene's germline CDR1 is SQVTM and CDR2 ANQGSEA. This CDR3 is built from 15 residues. V gave up 7 bases and J gave up 3 bases; unmatched junction bases: 7. This CDR3 is CSGRTSGRLTDTQYF. The CDR3 DNA is TGCAGCGGCCGGACTAGCGGGAGATTGACAGATACGCAGTATTTT.

The chain combines TRBV5-1 with TRBJ1-5, with 8 nucleotides matching TRBD1. Germline CDR1 reads SGHRS; CDR2 reads YFSETQ. The CDR3 covers 15 residues. Trimming at V came to 1 base and at J to 1 base, leaving 1 base not matched to a gene. The CDR3 nucleotides read TGCGCCAGCAGCTTGCAGGGGGCGAGCAATCAGCCCCAGCATTTT. Translating gives CASSLQGASNQPQHF.

The chain joins TRBV19 to TRBJ2-5, with D possibly being TRBD2 (5 bases). The germline gives CDR1 LNHDA, CDR2 SQIVND (reference sequence). Trimming removed 1 base at V and 2 bases at J, with 17 bases between. This CDR3 comprises 17 residues. DNA of the CDR3: TGTGCCAGTAGTATAGCTGGCTTCTGGACGGGGCAAGAGACCCAGTACTTC. This encodes CASSIAGFWTGQETQYF.